This T cell receptor beta chain was obtained from a study of PD-1 blockade in classical Hodgkin lymphoma. CDR1 is SGHRS and CDR2 is YFSETQ in the germline V gene. With 2 bases removed from V and 2 bases from J, the gap between germline ends came to 10 bases. This CDR3 region has 14 residues. Exposure to brentuximab vedotin varied, and each patient had relapsed following autologous stem cell transplantation. Method: immunoSEQ multiplex PCR; TCRdb's copy keeps in-frame clones and lacks some. The sample has over 10,000 clones; more than 75% are singletons. This clonotype was obtained from a human donor with classical Hodgkin lymphoma. Sequenced material: peripheral blood mononuclear cells (PBMCs), taken at baseline. The chain joins TRBV5-1 to TRBJ1-1; D remains unclear. The DNA for the CDR3 is TGCGCCAGCAGCTTTGCCAGTACAAACACTGAAGCTTTCTTT. It is translated as CASSFASTNTEAFF.